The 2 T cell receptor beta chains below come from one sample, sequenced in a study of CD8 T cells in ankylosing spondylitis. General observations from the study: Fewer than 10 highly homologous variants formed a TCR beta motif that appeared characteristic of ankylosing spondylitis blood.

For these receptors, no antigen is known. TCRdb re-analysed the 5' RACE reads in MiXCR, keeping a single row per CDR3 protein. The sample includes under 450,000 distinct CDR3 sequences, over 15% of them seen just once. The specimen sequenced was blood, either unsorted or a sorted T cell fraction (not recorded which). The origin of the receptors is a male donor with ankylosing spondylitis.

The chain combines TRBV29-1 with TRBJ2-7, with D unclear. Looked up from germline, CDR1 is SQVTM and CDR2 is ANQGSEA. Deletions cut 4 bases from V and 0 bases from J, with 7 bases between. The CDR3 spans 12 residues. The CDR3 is CSVAGSSYEQYF. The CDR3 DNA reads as TGCAGCGTTGCTGGCAGCTCCTACGAGCAGTACTTC.

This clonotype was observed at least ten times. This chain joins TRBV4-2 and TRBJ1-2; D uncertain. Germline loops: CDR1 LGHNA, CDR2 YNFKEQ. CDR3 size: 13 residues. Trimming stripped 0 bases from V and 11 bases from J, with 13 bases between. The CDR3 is CASSQDGLAGYTF. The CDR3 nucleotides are TGTGCCAGCAGCCAAGATGGCCTGGCGGGTTACACCTTC.